These 18 T cell receptor beta chains were sequenced from one sample in a study of CD8 T cells in ankylosing spondylitis. MiXCR, applied by TCRdb to the 5' RACE reads, yields one record per CDR3 protein. The table includes 200,000 to 300,000 distinct CDR3 sequences, roughly 32% detected once. The sample was blood, either unsorted or a sorted T cell fraction (not recorded which). The receptors stem from a male donor with ankylosing spondylitis or in good health (not recorded which).

The chain is built from TRBV12-3 or TRBV12-4 and TRBJ2-3; D might be TRBD1 or TRBD2, each matching 6 bases. This CDR3 comprises 14 residues. V was cut by 8 bases and J by 6 bases, with 18 bases left in between. The chain's CDR3 is CASRRGAGRDTQYF. CDR3 nucleotides: TGTGCCAGCCGAAGGGGGGCCGGCCGGGATACGCAGTATTTT.

CDR3 sequence reads: CASSSALGPYEQYF. The CDR3 DNA reads TGTGCCAGCAGTTCAGCCCTGGGGCCCTACGAGCAGTACTTC. The chain links TRBV27 to TRBJ2-7, with D possibly matching TRBD1 (5 bases). V was clipped by 4 bases and J by 2 bases, with 12 bases between them. This CDR3 has 14 amino acids. Germline lookup yields CDR1 MNHEY and CDR2 SMNVEV (reference sequence).

This chain uses TRBV28 with TRBJ2-1; D is perhaps TRBD1 or TRBD2 (5 bases each). This CDR3 comprises 14 residues. Germline-derived CDR1 and CDR2 are MDHEN and SYDVKM. The V end lost 3 bases, the J end lost 9 bases, and 15 bases lay between the germline ends. CDR3 in DNA: TGTGCCAGCAGTTTTGAGGGGTTCAAGAGTGAGCAGTTCTTC. Residues: CASSFEGFKSEQFF.

CDR3 in amino acids: CSARWDRAYNEQFF. CDR3 in DNA: TGCAGTGCTAGATGGGACAGGGCTTACAATGAGCAGTTCTTC. This chain connects TRBV20-1 to TRBJ2-1; TRBD1 agrees at 9 bases. From germline, CDR1 is DFQATT and CDR2 SNEGSKA (reference sequence). The CDR3 has 14 residues. Germline trimming cut 2 bases from V and 4 bases from J; bases unmatched to any gene: 3.

The table lists this clonotype with many counts. This rearrangement joins TRBV6-4 to TRBJ2-3; 10 nucleotides align to TRBD2. The germline V gene has CDR1 MRHNA and CDR2 SNTAGT. Trimming removed 0 bases from V and 4 bases from J; junction bases left unmatched: 1. CDR3 length: 15 residues. The CDR3 reads CASSDSAGGPDTQYF. The CDR3 nucleotides read TGTGCCAGCAGTGACTCAGCGGGGGGGCCAGATACGCAGTATTTT.

This sequence joins TRBV12-3 or TRBV12-4 and TRBJ2-5; D is possibly TRBD2 (5 bases). The V gene lost 5 bases and the J gene lost 2 bases, with 18 bases spanning the gap. There are 16 residues in the CDR3. CDR3 sequence (DNA): TGTGCCAGCAGTCCTCCGCGGGCAGGAGGACAAGAGACCCAGTACTTC. Its translation: CASSPPRAGGQETQYF.

J is TRBJ2-7 and V is TRBV12-3 or TRBV12-4; D possibly matches TRBD1 or TRBD2 (5 bases each). The CDR3 is 18 amino acids. V was cut by 2 bases and J by 2 bases, with 22 bases left in between. The CDR3: CASSLSLWDPKGAYEQYF. CDR3 DNA sequence: TGTGCCAGCAGTTTAAGTCTTTGGGACCCCAAAGGCGCCTACGAGCAGTACTTC.

This rearrangement joins TRBV28 to TRBJ2-3, with D maybe TRBD2 (5 bases). The germline CDR1 and CDR2 sequences are MDHEN and SYDVKM. CDR3 size: 16 residues. V was pared by 5 bases and J by 0 bases, with 15 bases between. As DNA, the CDR3 is TGTGCCAGCAGTCCCGGAGAGCGGAGAAGCACAGATACGCAGTATTTT. Translated: CASSPGERRSTDTQYF.

The chain has TRBV27 and TRBJ2-1; 10 nucleotides match TRBD2. The V and J ends lost 10 bases and 4 bases, in that order; junction bases with no gene match: 7. CDR3 length: 14 residues. The germline V gene has CDR1 MNHEY and CDR2 SMNVEV (reference sequence). The CDR3 sequence is CATSQRGGYNEQFF. CDR3 DNA sequence: TGTGCCACATCCCAGCGGGGGGGGTACAATGAGCAGTTCTTC.

The rearrangement links TRBV12-3 or TRBV12-4 to TRBJ2-1; 7 positions match TRBD1. This CDR3 comprises 15 residues. With 8 bases clipped from V and 0 bases from J, the junction kept 7 bases outside the gene matches. CDR3: CASQGVRGSYNEQFF. CDR3 nucleotides: TGTGCCAGCCAGGGGGTACGGGGCTCCTACAATGAGCAGTTCTTC.

This sequence joins TRBV12-3 or TRBV12-4 and TRBJ2-1, with TRBD1 identical over 7 bases. Trimming at V came to 6 bases and at J to 9 bases, leaving 11 bases not matched to a gene. CDR3 length: 14 residues. The DNA for the CDR3 is TGTGCCAGCAGGCAGGGGGTCTCTGGCGGTGAGCAGTTCTTC. Translated: CASRQGVSGGEQFF.

V usage is TRBV20-1 and J usage is TRBJ2-1; TRBD2 matches at 8 bases. This CDR3 contains 14 residues. Germline lookup yields CDR1 DFQATT and CDR2 SNEGSKA (reference sequence). The trim removed 1 base at V and 2 bases at J, leaving 1 base unmatched. The CDR3 sequence: CSARGSGAYNEQFF. In nucleotides, the CDR3 is TGCAGTGCTAGAGGTAGCGGGGCCTACAATGAGCAGTTCTTC.

The chain uses TRBV12-3 or TRBV12-4 and TRBJ1-1, with D possibly TRBD1 on 6 matching bases. CDR3 length: 11 amino acids. Trimming pared 3 bases from V and 8 bases from J, leaving 7 bases between. Here the CDR3 reads CASSFTGEAFF. CDR3 in DNA: TGTGCCAGCAGTTTCACAGGGGAAGCTTTCTTT.

The chain is built from TRBV27 and TRBJ2-7, with 8 bases identical to TRBD2. Losses at the gene ends were 4 bases for V and 0 bases for J; bases not matched to a gene: 8. Looked up from germline, CDR1 is MNHEY and CDR2 is SMNVEV (reference sequence). The CDR3 runs 16 residues. CDR3 protein: CASSSLSGESSYEQYF. In nucleotides, the CDR3 is TGTGCCAGCAGTTCCCTTAGCGGGGAAAGCTCCTACGAGCAGTACTTC.

This clonotype came up many times. The chain joins TRBV29-1 to TRBJ2-5; D uncertain. There are 14 residues in the CDR3. V shed 6 bases and J shed 2 bases, with 16 bases lying between them. Germline-derived CDR1 and CDR2 are SQVTM and ANQGSEA. Written as DNA, the CDR3 is TGCAGCGTCACCTTATGGGCGTCTCAAGAGACCCAGTACTTC. The encoded protein is CSVTLWASQETQYF.

The gene calls are TRBV12-3 or TRBV12-4 and TRBJ1-5; D is ambiguous. Deletions cut 3 bases from V and 5 bases from J, with 11 bases between. The length of the CDR3 is 14 residues. In DNA, the CDR3 is TGTGCCAGCAGTTTGGGGTCCGGGGATCAGCCCCAGCATTTT. As protein: CASSLGSGDQPQHF.

This clonotype came up a few times. The rearrangement links TRBV10-3 to TRBJ1-6, with TRBD1 matching 7 bases. This CDR3 has 14 amino acids. V gave up 3 bases and J gave up 10 bases; unmatched junction bases: 6. Germline CDR1 is ENHRY and CDR2 is SYGVKD. CDR3 sequence: CAISERQGRSPLHF. The CDR3 nucleotides read TGTGCCATCAGTGAACGACAGGGCCGCTCACCCCTCCACTTT.

In DNA form, the CDR3 reads TGCAGTGCCGACCCAGGCCTGATGAACACTGAAGCTTTCTTT. This translates into CSADPGLMNTEAFF. The chain recombines TRBV20-1 with TRBJ1-1; no definite D call. V dropped 6 bases and J dropped 0 bases, with 14 bases sitting between them. Per germline, CDR1 DFQATT and CDR2 SNEGSKA (reference sequence). This CDR3 contains 14 residues.